This T cell receptor (beta chain) was sequenced during a study of shared clonotypes between healthy human individuals. Using immunoSEQ multiplex PCR, the repertoire was profiled, and TCRdb retains in-frame clones only, with some absent. The repertoire holds 2.3 million or so clones, with 93% as singletons. Donors comprised healthy HIV-negative adults lacking recent acute infections or vaccinations. In germline, CDR1 is MNHNS, CDR2 SASEGT. V was cut by 8 bases and J by 9 bases, with 9 bases left in between. The CDR3 extends over 10 amino acids. Findings and limits, study-wide: Across subsets, estimated richness was generally greater for naive than for memory populations.

As for this clone: Its cognate antigen is unknown.

The sequenced material came from naive CD4+ T cells from PBMCs. Stated subset: CD45RA+ positively selected. The chain recombines TRBV6-1 with TRBJ2-3, with D unresolved. This receptor was taken from a man aged 18 to 30 in good health. Some clones in this sample may be carry-over from other donors' samples. The CDR3 spells CASSVGTQYF. The CDR3 DNA is TGTGCCAGCTCTGTAGGAACGCAGTATTTT.